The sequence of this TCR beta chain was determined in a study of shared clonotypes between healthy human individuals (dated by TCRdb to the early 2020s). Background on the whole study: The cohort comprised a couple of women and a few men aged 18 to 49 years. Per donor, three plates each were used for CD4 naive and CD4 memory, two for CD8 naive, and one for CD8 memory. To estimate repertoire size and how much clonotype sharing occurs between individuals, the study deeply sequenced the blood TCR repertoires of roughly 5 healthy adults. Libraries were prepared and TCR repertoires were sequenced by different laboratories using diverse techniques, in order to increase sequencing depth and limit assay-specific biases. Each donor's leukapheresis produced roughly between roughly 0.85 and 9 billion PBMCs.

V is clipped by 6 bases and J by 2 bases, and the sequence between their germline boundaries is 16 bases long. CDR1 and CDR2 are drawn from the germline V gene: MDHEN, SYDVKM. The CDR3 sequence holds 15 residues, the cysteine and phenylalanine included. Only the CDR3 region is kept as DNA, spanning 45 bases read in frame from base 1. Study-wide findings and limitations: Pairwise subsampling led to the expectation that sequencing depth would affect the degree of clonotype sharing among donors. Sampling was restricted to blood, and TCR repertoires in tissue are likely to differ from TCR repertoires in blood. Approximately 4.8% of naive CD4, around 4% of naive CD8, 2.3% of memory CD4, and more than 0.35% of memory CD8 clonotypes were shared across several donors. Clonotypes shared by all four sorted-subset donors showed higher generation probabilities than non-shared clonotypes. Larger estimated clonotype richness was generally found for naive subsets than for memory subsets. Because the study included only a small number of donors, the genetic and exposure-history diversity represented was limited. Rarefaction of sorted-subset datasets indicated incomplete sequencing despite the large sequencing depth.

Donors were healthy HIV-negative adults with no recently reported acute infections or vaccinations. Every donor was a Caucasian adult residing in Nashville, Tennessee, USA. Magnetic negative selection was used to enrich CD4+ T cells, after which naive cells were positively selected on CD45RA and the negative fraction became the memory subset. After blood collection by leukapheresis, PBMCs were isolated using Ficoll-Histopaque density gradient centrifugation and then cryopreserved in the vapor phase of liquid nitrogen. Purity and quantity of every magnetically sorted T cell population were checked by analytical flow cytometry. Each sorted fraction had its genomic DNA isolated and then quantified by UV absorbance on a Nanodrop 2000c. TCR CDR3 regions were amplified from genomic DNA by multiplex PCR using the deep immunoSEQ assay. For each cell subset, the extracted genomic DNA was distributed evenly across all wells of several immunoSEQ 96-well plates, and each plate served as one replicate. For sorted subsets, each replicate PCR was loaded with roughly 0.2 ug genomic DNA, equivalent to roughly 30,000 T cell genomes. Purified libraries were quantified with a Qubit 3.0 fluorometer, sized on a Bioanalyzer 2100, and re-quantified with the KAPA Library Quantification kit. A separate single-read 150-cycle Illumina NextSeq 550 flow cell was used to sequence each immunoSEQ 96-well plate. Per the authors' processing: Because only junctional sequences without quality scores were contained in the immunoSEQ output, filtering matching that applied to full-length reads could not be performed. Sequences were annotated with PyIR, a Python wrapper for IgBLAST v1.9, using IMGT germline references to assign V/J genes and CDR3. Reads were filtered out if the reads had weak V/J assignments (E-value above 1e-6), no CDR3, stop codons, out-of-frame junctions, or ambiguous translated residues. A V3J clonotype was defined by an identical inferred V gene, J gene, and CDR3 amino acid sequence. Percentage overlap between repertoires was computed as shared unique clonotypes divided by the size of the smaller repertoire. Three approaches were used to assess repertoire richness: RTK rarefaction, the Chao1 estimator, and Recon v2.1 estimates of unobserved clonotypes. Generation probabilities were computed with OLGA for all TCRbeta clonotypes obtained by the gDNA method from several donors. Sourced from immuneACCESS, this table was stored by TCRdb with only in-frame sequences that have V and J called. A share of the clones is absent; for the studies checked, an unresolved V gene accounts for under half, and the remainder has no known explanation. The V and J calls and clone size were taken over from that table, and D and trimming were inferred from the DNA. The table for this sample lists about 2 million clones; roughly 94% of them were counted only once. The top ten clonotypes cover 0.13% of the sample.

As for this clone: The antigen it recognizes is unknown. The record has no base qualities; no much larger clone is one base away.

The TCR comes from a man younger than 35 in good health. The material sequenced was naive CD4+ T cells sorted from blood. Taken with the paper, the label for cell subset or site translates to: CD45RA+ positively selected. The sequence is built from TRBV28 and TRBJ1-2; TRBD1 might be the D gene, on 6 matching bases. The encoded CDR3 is CASSLGDIGNYGYTF. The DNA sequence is TGTGCCAGCAGCCTCGGGGACATAGGGAACTATGGCTACACCTTC.